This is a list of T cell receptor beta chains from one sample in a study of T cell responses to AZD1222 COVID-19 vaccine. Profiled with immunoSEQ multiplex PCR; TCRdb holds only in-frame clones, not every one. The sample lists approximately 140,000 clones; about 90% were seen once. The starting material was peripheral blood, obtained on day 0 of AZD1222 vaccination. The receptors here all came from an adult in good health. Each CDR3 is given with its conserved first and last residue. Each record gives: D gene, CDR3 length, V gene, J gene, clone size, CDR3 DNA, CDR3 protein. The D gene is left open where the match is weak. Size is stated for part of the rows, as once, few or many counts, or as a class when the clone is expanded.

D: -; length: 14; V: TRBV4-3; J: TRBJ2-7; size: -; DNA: TGCGCCAGCAGCCAAGGGACGGCCGGCTACGAGCAGTACTTC; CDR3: CASSQGTAGYEQYF
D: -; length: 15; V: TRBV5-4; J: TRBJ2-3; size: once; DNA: TGTGCCAGCAGCTTGGGGGACTCATACACAGATACGCAGTATTTT; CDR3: CASSLGDSYTDTQYF
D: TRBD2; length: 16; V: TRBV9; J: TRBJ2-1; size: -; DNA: TGTGCCAGCAGCGTAGGCGGGGGACTAGCGGGAAATGAGCAGTTCTTC; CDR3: CASSVGGGLAGNEQFF
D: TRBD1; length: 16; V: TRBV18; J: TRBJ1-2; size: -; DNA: TGTGCCAGCTCACCCCTTCCGACAGGGGAGATTTATGGCTACACCTTC; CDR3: CASSPLPTGEIYGYTF
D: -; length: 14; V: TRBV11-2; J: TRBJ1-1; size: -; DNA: TGTGCCAGCAGCTTAGATGGAGGGCCTACTGAAGCTTTCTTT; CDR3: CASSLDGGPTEAFF
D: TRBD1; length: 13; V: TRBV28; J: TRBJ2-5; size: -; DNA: TGTGCCAGCACCTTGGACAGGGGCGAGACCCAGTACTTC; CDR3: CASTLDRGETQYF
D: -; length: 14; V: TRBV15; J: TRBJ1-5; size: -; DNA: TGTGCCACCAGCGGCTCAGGGCTACATCAGCCCCAGCATTTT; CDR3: CATSGSGLHQPQHF
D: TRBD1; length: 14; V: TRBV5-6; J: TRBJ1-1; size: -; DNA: TGTGCCAGCAGTCACGGACAGGGGGTCTCTGAAGCTTTCTTT; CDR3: CASSHGQGVSEAFF
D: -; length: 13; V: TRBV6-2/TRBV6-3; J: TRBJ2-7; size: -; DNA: TGTGCCAGCAGCTTGGATCCCATCTACGAGCAGTACTTC; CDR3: CASSLDPIYEQYF
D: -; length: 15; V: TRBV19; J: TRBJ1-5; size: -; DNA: TGTGCCAGTAGTATTGGAGGGGCGAGCAATCAGCCCCAGCATTTT; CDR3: CASSIGGASNQPQHF
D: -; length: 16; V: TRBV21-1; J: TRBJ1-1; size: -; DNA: TGTGCCAGCAGCAAGCATCCGGGACACCGCTGGACTGAAGCTTTCTTT; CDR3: CASSKHPGHRWTEAFF
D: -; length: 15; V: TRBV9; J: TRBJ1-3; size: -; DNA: TGTGCCAGCAGCCCAGGACAGTCCTCTGGAAACACCATATATTTT; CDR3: CASSPGQSSGNTIYF
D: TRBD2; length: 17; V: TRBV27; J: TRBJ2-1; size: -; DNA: TGTGCCAGCAGCAATCTCCCAACTAGCGGGAGTATCTATGAGCAGTTCTTC; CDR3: CASSNLPTSGSIYEQFF
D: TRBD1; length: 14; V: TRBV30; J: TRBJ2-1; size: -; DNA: TGTGCCGCAATTCCGGACAGGAGTATCAATGGGCAGTTCTTC; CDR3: CAAIPDRSINGQFF
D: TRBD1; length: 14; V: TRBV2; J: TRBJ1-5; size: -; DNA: TGTGCCAGCAGGGGACAGTTTGCCGATCAGCCCCAGCATTTT; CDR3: CASRGQFADQPQHF
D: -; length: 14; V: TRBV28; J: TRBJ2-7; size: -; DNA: TGTGCCAGCACCCCCCTTAGCGTAGCCTACGAGCAGTACTTC; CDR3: CASTPLSVAYEQYF
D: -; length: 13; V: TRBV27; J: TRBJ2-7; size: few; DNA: TGTGCCAGCAGTTTCGGATCCCGTAGGGAGCAGTACTTC; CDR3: CASSFGSRREQYF
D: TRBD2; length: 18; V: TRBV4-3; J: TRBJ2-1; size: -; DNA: TGCGCCAGCAGCCAGCTAGCGGGAGGCCGCAGCTCCTACAATGAGCAGTTCTTC; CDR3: CASSQLAGGRSSYNEQFF
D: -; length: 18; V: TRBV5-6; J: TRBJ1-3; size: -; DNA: TGTGCCAGCAGCGGGGGACTGAGGAGGAACCTTCTTGGAAACACCATATATTTT; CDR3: CASSGGLRRNLLGNTIYF
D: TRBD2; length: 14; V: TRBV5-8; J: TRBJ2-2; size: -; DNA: TGTGCCACCTATATAGCGGGAGTAACCGGGGAGCTGTTTTTT; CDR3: CATYIAGVTGELFF
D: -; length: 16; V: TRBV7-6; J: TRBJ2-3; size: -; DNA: TGTGCCAGCAGCTTTCGAGGCAGGGCCGGCACAGATACGCAGTATTTT; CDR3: CASSFRGRAGTDTQYF
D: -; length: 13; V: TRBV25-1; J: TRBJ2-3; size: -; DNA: TGTGCCAGCAGTTTTGGGGGGGGCGATACGCAGTATTTT; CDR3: CASSFGGGDTQYF
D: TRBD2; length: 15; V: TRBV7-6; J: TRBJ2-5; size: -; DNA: TGTGCCAGCAGCCCAGCCGGGACTAGCGGGAGATCTCAGTACTTC; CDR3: CASSPAGTSGRSQYF
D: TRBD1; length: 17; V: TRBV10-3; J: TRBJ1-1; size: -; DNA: TGTGCCATCAGTGAAAGGGCACAGGGGGCGGGGGGCACTGAAGCTTTCTTT; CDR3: CAISERAQGAGGTEAFF
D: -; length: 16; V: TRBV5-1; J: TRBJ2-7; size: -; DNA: TGCGCCAGCAGCTTGGGGTCGGGTGAATTCCCCTACGAGCAGTACTTC; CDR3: CASSLGSGEFPYEQYF
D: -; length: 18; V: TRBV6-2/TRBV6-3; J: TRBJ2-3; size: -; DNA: TGTGCCAGCAGTTACACACCAGGACAGGGCCCGGGGGGAGATACGCAGTATTTT; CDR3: CASSYTPGQGPGGDTQYF
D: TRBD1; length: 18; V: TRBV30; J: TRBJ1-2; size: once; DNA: TGTGCCTGGAGTGTACAAAGGACAGGGGGTATCCTCGGCTATGGCTACACCTTC; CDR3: CAWSVQRTGGILGYGYTF
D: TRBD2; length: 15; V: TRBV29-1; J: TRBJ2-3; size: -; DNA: TGCAGCGTGACTAGCGGGACCAGCAGGACAGATACGCAGTATTTT; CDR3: CSVTSGTSRTDTQYF
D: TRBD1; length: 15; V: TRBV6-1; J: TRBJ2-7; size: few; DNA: TGTGCCAGCAGTGAAGAGGGGACAGGCTCCTACGAGCAGTACTTC; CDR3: CASSEEGTGSYEQYF
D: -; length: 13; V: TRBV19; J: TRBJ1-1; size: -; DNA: TGTGCCAGTAGTACCCAGGGGAACACTGAAGCTTTCTTT; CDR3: CASSTQGNTEAFF
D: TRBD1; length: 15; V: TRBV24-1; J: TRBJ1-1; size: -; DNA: TGTGCCACCAGTGTCGGGACAGGGGTTAAGACTGAAGCTTTCTTT; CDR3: CATSVGTGVKTEAFF
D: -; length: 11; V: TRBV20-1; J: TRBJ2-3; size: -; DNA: TGCAGTGCTAGAACCGCTAATACGCAGTATTTT; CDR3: CSARTANTQYF
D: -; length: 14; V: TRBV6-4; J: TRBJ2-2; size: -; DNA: TGTGCCAGCAGGGGGGGCCGAGACACCGGGGAGCTGTTTTTT; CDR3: CASRGGRDTGELFF
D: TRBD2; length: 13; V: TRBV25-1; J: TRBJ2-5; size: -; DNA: TGTGCCAGCAGTGGGACTAGCGGGAGGACCCAGTACTTC; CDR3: CASSGTSGRTQYF
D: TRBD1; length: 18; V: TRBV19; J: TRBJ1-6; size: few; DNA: TGTGCCAGTAGTATGTGGACAGGTTCGGGAACCATTTCTTCACCCCTCCACTTT; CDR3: CASSMWTGSGTISSPLHF
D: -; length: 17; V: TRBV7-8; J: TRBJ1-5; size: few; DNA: TGTGCCAGCAGCTTAGCGCGCAGGGGCTATAGCAATCAGCCCCAGCATTTT; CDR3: CASSLARRGYSNQPQHF
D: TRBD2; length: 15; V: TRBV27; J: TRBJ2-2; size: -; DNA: TGTGCCAGCAGCCCTAATAGCGGGGCCACCGGGGAGCTGTTTTTT; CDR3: CASSPNSGATGELFF
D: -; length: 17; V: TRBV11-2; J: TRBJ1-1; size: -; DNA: TGTGCCAGCAGCACTATGAGGAAGAGCAGCGTAAACACTGAAGCTTTCTTT; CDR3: CASSTMRKSSVNTEAFF
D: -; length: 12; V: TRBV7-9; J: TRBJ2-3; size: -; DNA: TGTGCCAGCAGCTTAGGTGCAGATACGCAGTATTTT; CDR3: CASSLGADTQYF
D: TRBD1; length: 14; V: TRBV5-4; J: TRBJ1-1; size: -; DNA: TGTGCCAGCAGCTTGGCAGGGGGGGCTGCGGAAGCTTTCTTT; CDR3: CASSLAGGAAEAFF
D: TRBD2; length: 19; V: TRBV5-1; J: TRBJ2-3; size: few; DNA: TGCGCCAGCAGCTTGGGGGTCCCTAGCGGGGGCACTAGCACAGATACGCAGTATTTT; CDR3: CASSLGVPSGGTSTDTQYF
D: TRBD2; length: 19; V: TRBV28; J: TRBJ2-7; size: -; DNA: TGTGCCAGCAGTTTCGTGGGACTAGCGGGAGGTAGTTCGTCCTACGAGCAGTACTTC; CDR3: CASSFVGLAGGSSSYEQYF
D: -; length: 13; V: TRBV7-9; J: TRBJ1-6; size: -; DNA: TGTGCCAGCAGCTTAGGCGGTAATTCACCCCTCCACTTT; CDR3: CASSLGGNSPLHF
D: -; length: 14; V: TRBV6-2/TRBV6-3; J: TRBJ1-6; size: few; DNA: TGTGCCAGCAGTTATGGTGGAGAGAATTCACCCCTCCACTTT; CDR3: CASSYGGENSPLHF
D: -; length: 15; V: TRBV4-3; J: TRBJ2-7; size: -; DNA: TGCGCCAGCAGCCAAGAAAGCCAATCTGGCTTCGAGCAGTACTTC; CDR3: CASSQESQSGFEQYF
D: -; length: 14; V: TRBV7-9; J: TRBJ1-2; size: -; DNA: TGTGCCAGCAGCTTAGGGGGTCTGCTCGGTGGCTACACCTTC; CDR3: CASSLGGLLGGYTF